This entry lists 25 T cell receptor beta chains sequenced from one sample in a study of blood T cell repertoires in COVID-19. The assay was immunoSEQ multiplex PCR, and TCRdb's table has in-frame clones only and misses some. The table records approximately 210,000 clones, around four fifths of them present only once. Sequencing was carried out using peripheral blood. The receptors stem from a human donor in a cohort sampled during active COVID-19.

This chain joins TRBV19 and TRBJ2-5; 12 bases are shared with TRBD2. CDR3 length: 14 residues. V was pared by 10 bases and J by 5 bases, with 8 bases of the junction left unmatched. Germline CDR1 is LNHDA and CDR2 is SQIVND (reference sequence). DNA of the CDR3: TGTGCCACCCGACTAGCGGGAGACGGCGAGACCCAGTACTTC. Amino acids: CATRLAGDGETQYF. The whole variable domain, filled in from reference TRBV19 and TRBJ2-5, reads DGGITQSPKYLFRKEGQNVTLSCEQNLNHDAMYWYRQDPGQGLRLIYYSQIVNDFQKGDIAEGYSVSREKKESFPLTVTSAQKNPTAFYLCATRLAGDGETQYFGPGTRLLVL.

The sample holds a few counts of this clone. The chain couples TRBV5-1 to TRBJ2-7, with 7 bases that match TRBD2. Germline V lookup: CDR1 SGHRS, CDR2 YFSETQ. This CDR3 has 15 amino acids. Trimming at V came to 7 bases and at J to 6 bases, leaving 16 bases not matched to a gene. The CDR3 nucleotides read TGCGCCAGCGGGGAGGGGCGGGCATCGGGGTCCGAGCAGTACTTC. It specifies CASGEGRASGSEQYF.

CDR3 loop: CASSEGQGAFSPLHF. The CDR3 coding sequence is TGCGCCAGCAGCGAGGGACAGGGGGCTTTTTCACCCCTCCACTTT. The chain carries TRBV5-1 and TRBJ1-6, with 12 bases that match TRBD1. CDR3 length: 15 amino acids. V shed 4 bases, J shed 9 bases, and the junction held 5 bases outside the gene matches. Germline V lookup: CDR1 SGHRS, CDR2 YFSETQ.

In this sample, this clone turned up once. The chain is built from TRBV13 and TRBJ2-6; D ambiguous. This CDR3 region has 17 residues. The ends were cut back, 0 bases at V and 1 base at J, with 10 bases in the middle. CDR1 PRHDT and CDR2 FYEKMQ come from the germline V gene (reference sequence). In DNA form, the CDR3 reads TGTGCCAGCAGCTTAGGGCCCCTCGGGTCTGGGGCCAACGTCCTGACTTTC. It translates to CASSLGPLGSGANVLTF.

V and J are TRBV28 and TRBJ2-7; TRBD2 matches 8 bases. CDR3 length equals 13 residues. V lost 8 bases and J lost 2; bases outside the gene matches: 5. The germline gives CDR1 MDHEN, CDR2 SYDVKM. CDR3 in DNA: TGTGCCAGCGGGAATAGCGGGACCTACGAGCAGTACTTC. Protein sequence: CASGNSGTYEQYF.

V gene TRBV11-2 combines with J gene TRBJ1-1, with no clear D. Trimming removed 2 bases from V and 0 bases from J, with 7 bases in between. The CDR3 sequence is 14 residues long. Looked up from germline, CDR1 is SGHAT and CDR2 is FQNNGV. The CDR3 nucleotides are TGTGCCAGCAGCTTATCCCGAGTGAACACTGAAGCTTTCTTT. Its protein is CASSLSRVNTEAFF.

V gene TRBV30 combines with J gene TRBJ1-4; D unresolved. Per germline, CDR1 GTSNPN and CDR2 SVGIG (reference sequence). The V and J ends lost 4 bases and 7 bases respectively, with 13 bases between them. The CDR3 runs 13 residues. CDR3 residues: CAWTTVRAEKLFF. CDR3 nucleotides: TGTGCCTGGACCACGGTGAGGGCTGAAAAACTGTTTTTT.

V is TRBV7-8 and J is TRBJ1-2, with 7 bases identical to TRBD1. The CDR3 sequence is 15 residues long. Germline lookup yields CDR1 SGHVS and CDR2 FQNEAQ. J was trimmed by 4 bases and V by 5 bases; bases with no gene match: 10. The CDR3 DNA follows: TGTGCCAGCAGCGCCCGAAGACAGGGTCCCTATGGCTACACCTTC. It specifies CASSARRQGPYGYTF. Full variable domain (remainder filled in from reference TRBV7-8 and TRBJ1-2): GAGVSQSPRYKVAKRGQDVALRCDPISGHVSLFWYQQALGQGPEFLTYFQNEAQLDKSGLPSDRFFAERPEGSVSTLKIQRTQQEDSAVYLCASSARRQGPYGYTFGSGTRLTVV.

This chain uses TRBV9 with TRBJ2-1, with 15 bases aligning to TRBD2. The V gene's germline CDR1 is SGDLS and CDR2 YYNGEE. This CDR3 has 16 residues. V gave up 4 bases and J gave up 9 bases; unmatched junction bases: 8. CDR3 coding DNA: TGTGCCAGCAGCTACGGACTAGCGGGGGGGCAGGGTGAGCAGTTCTTC. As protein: CASSYGLAGGQGEQFF.

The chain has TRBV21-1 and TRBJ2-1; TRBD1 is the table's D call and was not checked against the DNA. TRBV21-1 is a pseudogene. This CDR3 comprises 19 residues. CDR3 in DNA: TGTGCCAGCAGCAATACGTATTATCAGGAACAGGGTGGCTACAATGAGCAGTTCTTC. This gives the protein CASSNTYYQEQGGYNEQFF.

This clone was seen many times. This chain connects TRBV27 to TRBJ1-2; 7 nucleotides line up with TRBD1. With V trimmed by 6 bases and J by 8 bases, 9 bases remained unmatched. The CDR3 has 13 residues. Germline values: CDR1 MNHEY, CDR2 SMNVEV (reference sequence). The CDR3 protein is CASSSTGVGGYTF. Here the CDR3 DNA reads TGTGCCAGCAGCTCAACAGGGGTAGGCGGCTACACCTTC.

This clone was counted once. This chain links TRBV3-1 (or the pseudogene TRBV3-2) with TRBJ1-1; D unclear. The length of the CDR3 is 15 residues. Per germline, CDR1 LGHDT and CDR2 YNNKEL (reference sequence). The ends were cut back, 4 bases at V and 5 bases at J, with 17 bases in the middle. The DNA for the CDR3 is TGTGCCAGCAGCCGCAGGCAGGTGGGAGGGACTGAAGCTTTCTTT. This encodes CASSRRQVGGTEAFF.

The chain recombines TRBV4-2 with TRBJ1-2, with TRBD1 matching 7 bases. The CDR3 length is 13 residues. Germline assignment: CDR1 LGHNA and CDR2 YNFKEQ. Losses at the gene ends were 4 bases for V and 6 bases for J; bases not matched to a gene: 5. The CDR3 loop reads CASSLGTDDGYTF. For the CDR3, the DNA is TGTGCCAGCAGCCTCGGGACAGATGATGGCTACACCTTC.

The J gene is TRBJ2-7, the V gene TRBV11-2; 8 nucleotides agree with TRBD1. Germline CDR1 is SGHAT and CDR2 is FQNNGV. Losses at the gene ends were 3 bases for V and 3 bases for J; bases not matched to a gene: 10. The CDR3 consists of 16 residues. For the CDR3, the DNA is TGTGCCAGCAGCTTCCCCACAGGGGGAACTGGCTACGAGCAGTACTTC. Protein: CASSFPTGGTGYEQYF.

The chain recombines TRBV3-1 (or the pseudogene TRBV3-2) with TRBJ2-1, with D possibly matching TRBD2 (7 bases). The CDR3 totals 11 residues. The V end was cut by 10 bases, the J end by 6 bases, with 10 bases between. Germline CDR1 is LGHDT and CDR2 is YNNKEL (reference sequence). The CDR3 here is CATGGPNEQFF. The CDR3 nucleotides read TGTGCCACGGGGGGCCCCAATGAGCAGTTCTTC.

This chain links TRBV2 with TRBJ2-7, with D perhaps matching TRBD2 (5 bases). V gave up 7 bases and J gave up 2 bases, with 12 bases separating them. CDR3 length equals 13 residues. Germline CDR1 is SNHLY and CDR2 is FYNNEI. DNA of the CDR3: TGTGCCAGCAATGGACTCCTAACCTACGAGCAGTACGTC. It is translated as CASNGLLTYEQYV.

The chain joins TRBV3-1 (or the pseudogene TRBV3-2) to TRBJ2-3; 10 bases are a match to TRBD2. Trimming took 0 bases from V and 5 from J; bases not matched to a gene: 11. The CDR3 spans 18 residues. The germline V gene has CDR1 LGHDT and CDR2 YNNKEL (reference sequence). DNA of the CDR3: TGTGCCAGCAGCCAAGAACGGGGTAGCGGGGGGAGGGGAGATACGCAGTATTTT. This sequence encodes CASSQERGSGGRGDTQYF.

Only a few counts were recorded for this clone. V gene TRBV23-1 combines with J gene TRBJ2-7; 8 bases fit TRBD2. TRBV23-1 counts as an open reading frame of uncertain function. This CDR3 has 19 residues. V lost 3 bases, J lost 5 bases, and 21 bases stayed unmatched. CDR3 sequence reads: CASSHPASGPSLVVHEQYF. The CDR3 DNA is TGCGCCAGCAGTCACCCTGCTAGCGGGCCCTCCTTGGTCGTCCACGAGCAGTACTTC.

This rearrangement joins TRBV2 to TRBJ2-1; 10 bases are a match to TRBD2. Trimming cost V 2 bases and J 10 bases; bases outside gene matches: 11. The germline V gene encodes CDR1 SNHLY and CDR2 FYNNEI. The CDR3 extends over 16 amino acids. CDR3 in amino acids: CASSESRLAGAVEQFF. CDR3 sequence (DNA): TGTGCCAGCAGTGAAAGCAGGCTAGCGGGGGCCGTCGAGCAGTTCTTC. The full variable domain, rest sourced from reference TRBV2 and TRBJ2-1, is EPEVTQTPSHQVTQMGQEVILRCVPISNHLYFYWYRQILGQKVEFLVSFYNNEISEKSEIFDDQFSVERPDGSNFTLKIRSTKLEDSAMYFCASSESRLAGAVEQFFGPGTRLTVL.

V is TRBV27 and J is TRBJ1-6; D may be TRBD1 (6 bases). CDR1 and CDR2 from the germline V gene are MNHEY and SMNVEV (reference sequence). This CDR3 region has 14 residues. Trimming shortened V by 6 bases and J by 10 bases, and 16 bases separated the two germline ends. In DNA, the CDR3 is TGTGCCAGCAGCTACCGTACAGGGAACTCACCCCTCCACTTT. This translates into CASSYRTGNSPLHF.

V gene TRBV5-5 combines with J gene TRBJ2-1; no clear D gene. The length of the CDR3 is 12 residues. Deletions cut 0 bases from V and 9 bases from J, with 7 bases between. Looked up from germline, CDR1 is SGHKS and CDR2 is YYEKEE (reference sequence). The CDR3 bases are TGTGCCAGCAGCTTGGAGCAATTTGAGCAGTTCTTC. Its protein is CASSLEQFEQFF.

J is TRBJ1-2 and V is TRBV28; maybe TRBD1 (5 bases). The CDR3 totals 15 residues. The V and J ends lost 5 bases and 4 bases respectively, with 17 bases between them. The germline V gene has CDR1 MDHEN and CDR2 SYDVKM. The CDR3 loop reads CASSDFQGIVYGYTF. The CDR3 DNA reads TGTGCCAGCAGTGATTTTCAGGGTATCGTCTATGGCTACACCTTC.

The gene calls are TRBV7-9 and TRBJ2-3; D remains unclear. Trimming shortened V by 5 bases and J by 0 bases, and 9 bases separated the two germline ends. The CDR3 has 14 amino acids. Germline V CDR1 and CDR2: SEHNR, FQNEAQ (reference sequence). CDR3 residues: CASSLLTSTDTQYF. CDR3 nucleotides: TGTGCCAGCAGCCTATTAACCAGCACAGATACGCAGTATTTT.

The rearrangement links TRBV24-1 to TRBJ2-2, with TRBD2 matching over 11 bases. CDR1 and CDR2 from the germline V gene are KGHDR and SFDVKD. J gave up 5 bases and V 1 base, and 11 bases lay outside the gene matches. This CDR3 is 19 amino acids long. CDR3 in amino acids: CATSDFPSGRSPGTGELFF. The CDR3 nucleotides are TGTGCCACCAGTGATTTCCCTAGCGGGAGGTCACCAGGGACCGGGGAGCTGTTTTTT.

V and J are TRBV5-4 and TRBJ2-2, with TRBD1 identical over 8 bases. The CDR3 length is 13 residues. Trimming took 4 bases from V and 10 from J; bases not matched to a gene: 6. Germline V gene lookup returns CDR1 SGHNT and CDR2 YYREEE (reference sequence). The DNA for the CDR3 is TGTGCCAGCAGCAACGCAGGGGGCGTGGAGCTGTTTTTT. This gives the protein CASSNAGGVELFF.